What follows describes a single T cell receptor beta chain. The entry originates in a study of T cell responses to AZD1222 COVID-19 vaccine. The CDR3 is 12 residues long. Trimming stripped 0 bases from V and 7 bases from J, with 6 bases between. Germline assignment: CDR1 SGHAT and CDR2 FQNNGV. Sequenced by immunoSEQ multiplex PCR; TCRdb stores in-frame clones only, minus some. The data show tens of thousands of clones, over 75% seen once. The TCR originated in an adult in good health. Material: peripheral blood, obtained on day 0 of AZD1222 vaccination. The rearrangement joins TRBV11-2 to TRBJ1-1, with D possibly matching TRBD1 (6 bases). The CDR3 DNA reads as TGTGCCAGCAGCTTAGACAGGGGTGAAGCTTTCTTT. It codes for CASSLDRGEAFF.